The rows below give T cell receptor beta chains drawn from one sample of a study of monozygotic twins with inflammatory bowel disease. No DNA is given; TCRdb re-called the 5' RACE reads and lists each CDR3 protein once. The listing contains around 220,000 distinct CDR3 sequences. Specimen: blood. The receptors come from a human donor with ulcerative colitis or Crohn's disease, or a healthy co-twin of an affected twin (not recorded which). Each CDR3 is given with its conserved first and last residue.

j_call: TRBJ2-7
v_call: TRBV7-2
cdr3_aa: CASSPLAGVATPYEQYF

j_call: TRBJ2-1
v_call: TRBV7-2
cdr3_aa: CASSLERLATEQFF

j_call: TRBJ2-3
v_call: TRBV24-1
cdr3_aa: CATSPSDTQYF

j_call: TRBJ1-3
v_call: TRBV21-1
cdr3_aa: CASPRRLSGNTIYF

j_call: TRBJ2-7
v_call: TRBV7-8
cdr3_aa: CASSSKQGQGSYEQYF

j_call: TRBJ2-3
v_call: TRBV6-2/TRBV6-3
cdr3_aa: CASSYLVAGDTQYF

j_call: TRBJ2-3
v_call: TRBV29-1
cdr3_aa: CSVELAGGLNTDTQYF

j_call: TRBJ2-7
v_call: TRBV7-2
cdr3_aa: CASSLRQGRTYEQYF

j_call: TRBJ2-2
v_call: TRBV28
cdr3_aa: CASSSPDRKKTGELFF

j_call: TRBJ2-2
v_call: TRBV12-3/TRBV12-4
cdr3_aa: CASSLGQAGAGELFF

j_call: TRBJ1-2
v_call: TRBV7-3
cdr3_aa: CASSSGVGGGYTF

j_call: TRBJ1-2
v_call: TRBV28
cdr3_aa: CASSFFRGPGEGYTF

j_call: TRBJ1-1
v_call: TRBV12-3/TRBV12-4
cdr3_aa: CASSLDRARENTEAFF

j_call: TRBJ2-7
v_call: TRBV20-1
cdr3_aa: CSAVSGRPHEQYF

j_call: TRBJ2-1
v_call: TRBV4-3
cdr3_aa: CASSLGGINEQFF

j_call: TRBJ2-3
v_call: TRBV10-3
cdr3_aa: CAISAAGGPGDTQYF

j_call: TRBJ1-1
v_call: TRBV6-4
cdr3_aa: CASSDSRWRATLYVDTEAFF

j_call: TRBJ2-4
v_call: TRBV3-1
cdr3_aa: CASSQGPGTSGRKNIQYF

j_call: TRBJ2-1
v_call: TRBV7-2
cdr3_aa: CASSLAASGSSYNEQFF

j_call: TRBJ2-2
v_call: TRBV12-3/TRBV12-4
cdr3_aa: CASSLRVTQIHTGELFF

j_call: TRBJ2-3
v_call: TRBV7-9
cdr3_aa: CAGGPGQRSTDTQYF

j_call: TRBJ2-3
v_call: TRBV4-2
cdr3_aa: CASSQELAGGADTQYF

j_call: TRBJ2-7
v_call: TRBV19
cdr3_aa: CASSTATRTGLHF

j_call: TRBJ1-1
v_call: TRBV18
cdr3_aa: CASSPLGQLDPEAFF

j_call: TRBJ2-1
v_call: TRBV9
cdr3_aa: CASSVAREYNEQFF

j_call: TRBJ2-7
v_call: TRBV10-3
cdr3_aa: CAINPEGWAEQYF

j_call: TRBJ2-5
v_call: TRBV12-3/TRBV12-4
cdr3_aa: CASSPGGTQYF

j_call: TRBJ2-5
v_call: TRBV5-1
cdr3_aa: CASSLGPLGSGQETQYF

j_call: TRBJ2-3
v_call: TRBV7-6
cdr3_aa: CASSLTRGDTQYF

j_call: TRBJ1-3
v_call: TRBV12-3/TRBV12-4
cdr3_aa: CASSFAVGNTIYF

j_call: TRBJ1-3
v_call: TRBV12-5
cdr3_aa: CASGLLSASGNTIYF

j_call: TRBJ1-2
v_call: TRBV2
cdr3_aa: CASVPSLNYGYTF

j_call: TRBJ2-1
v_call: TRBV11-1
cdr3_aa: CASSFFPSGSHEQFF

j_call: TRBJ1-5
v_call: TRBV7-2
cdr3_aa: CASSLAYRGTSGPQHF

j_call: TRBJ1-4
v_call: TRBV7-2
cdr3_aa: CASSLEGTVGGKLFF

j_call: TRBJ1-1
v_call: TRBV5-1
cdr3_aa: CASSLMGQNTEAFF

j_call: TRBJ1-5
v_call: TRBV6-1
cdr3_aa: CASSRTGVGSNQPQHF

j_call: TRBJ2-2
v_call: TRBV11-3
cdr3_aa: CASSLGLSSGELFF

j_call: TRBJ2-7
v_call: TRBV20-1
cdr3_aa: CSAREAGGEQYF